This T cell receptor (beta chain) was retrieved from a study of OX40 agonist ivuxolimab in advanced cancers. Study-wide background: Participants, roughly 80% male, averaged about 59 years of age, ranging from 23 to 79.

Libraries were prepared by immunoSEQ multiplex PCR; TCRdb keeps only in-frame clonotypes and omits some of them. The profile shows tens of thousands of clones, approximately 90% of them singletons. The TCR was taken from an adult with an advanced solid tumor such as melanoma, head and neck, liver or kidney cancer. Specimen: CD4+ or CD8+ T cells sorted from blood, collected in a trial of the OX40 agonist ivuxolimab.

CDR3 sequence reads: CASREVQVTGYEQYF. The CDR3 nucleotides read TGTGCCAGCAGAGAGGTCCAGGTCACGGGATACGAGCAGTACTTC. The chain recombines TRBV2 with TRBJ2-7; weak D call: TRBD2 (5 bases). Trimming shortened V by 6 bases and J by 4 bases, and 19 bases separated the two germline ends. The CDR3 runs to 15 residues. Looked up from germline, CDR1 is SNHLY and CDR2 is FYNNEI.